This T cell receptor (beta chain) was profiled in a study of T-cell reconstitution after alpha-beta-depleted transplantation in children. V was shortened by 4 bases and J by 5 bases, with 8 bases between the two germline ends. The CDR3 has 12 residues. Looked up from germline, CDR1 is SGHTA and CDR2 is FQGNSA. This clonotype occurred many times. The library targeted TCRbeta and was prepared with unique molecular identifiers. Each CDR3 protein is one row after TCRdb ran MiXCR on the PCR reads. The sample lists hundreds of thousands of distinct CDR3 sequences, 10% to 15% occurring once. The sequenced sample was PBMCs, obtained from the stem cell graft. The J gene is TRBJ2-5, the V gene TRBV7-2; no reliable D call. The sequence came from a human donor who donated a stem cell graft to a child with Fanconi anemia. CDR3 DNA sequence: TGTGCCAGCAGCTACTACGAGGAGACCCAGTACTTC. This translates into CASSYYEETQYF.